Each of the 26 T cell receptor beta chains below was sequenced from the same sample in a study of blood T cell repertoires in COVID-19. TCRdb keeps only in-frame clones here, not all; method: immunoSEQ multiplex PCR. The table has 90,000 or so clones, roughly 85% seen once. The source material was peripheral blood. Receptors originate from a woman aged 55-69 years with COVID-19, enrolled during active disease.

V is TRBV2 and J is TRBJ1-1; D uncertain. CDR1 is SNHLY, CDR2 FYNNEI, per germline. V was clipped by 1 base and J by 4 bases, with 13 bases between them. The CDR3 is 15 amino acids. The CDR3 protein is CASSEVPWARTEAFF. The CDR3 bases are TGTGCCAGCAGTGAAGTTCCGTGGGCTCGCACTGAAGCTTTCTTT. Based on the CDR3 plus reference TRBV2 and TRBJ1-1, the full variable domain is EPEVTQTPSHQVTQMGQEVILRCVPISNHLYFYWYRQILGQKVEFLVSFYNNEISEKSEIFDDQFSVERPDGSNFTLKIRSTKLEDSAMYFCASSEVPWARTEAFFGQGTRLTVV.

This CDR3 reads CASSITRGSTDTQYF. CDR3 sequence (DNA): TGTGCCAGTAGTATAACGCGGGGGAGCACAGATACGCAGTATTTT. The chain employs TRBV19 and TRBJ2-3, with 7 bases that match TRBD2. The CDR3 has 15 amino acids. V lost 2 bases and J lost 0; bases outside the gene matches: 2. CDR1 and CDR2 from the germline V gene are LNHDA and SQIVND (reference sequence). The full variable domain, with the rest looked up from reference TRBV19 and TRBJ2-3, is DGGITQSPKYLFRKEGQNVTLSCEQNLNHDAMYWYRQDPGQGLRLIYYSQIVNDFQKGDIAEGYSVSREKKESFPLTVTSAQKNPTAFYLCASSITRGSTDTQYFGPGTRLTVL.

The chain has TRBV6-5 and TRBJ1-6, with no clear D. Germline CDR1 reads MNHEY; CDR2 reads SVGAGI. Trimming left V 8 bases short and J 6 bases short, with 5 bases between. This CDR3 is 11 amino acids long. As DNA, the CDR3 is TGTGCCAGCGAGAGTAATTCACCCCTCCACTTT. It specifies CASESNSPLHF.

This chain links TRBV7-2 with TRBJ1-2; 7 nucleotides agree with TRBD1. The germline CDR1 and CDR2 sequences are SGHTA and FQGNSA. The CDR3 sequence is 12 residues long. Losses at the gene ends were 5 bases for V and 7 bases for J; bases not matched to a gene: 4. The DNA for the CDR3 is TGTGCCAGCAGCCTCAGACAGGGTGGCTACACCTTC. This translates into CASSLRQGGYTF.

Remarks on this clone: Because the CDR3's place on the DNA is in doubt, the DNA is left out and the CDR3 is given as listed by TCRdb. V and J are TRBV29-1 and TRBJ1-2; the D call TRBD1 from the table was never checked on the DNA. The CDR3 length equals 13 residues, ends included. In germline, CDR1 is SQVTM, CDR2 ANQGSEA. CDR3 residues: CSVVALGANFHTF.

V and J are TRBV3-1 (or the pseudogene TRBV3-2) and TRBJ2-6, with D possibly being TRBD1 (6 bases). Germline values: CDR1 LGHDT, CDR2 YNNKEL (reference sequence). Trimming took off 6 bases at V and 0 bases at J, with 15 bases between the two ends. This CDR3 is 17 amino acids long. The CDR3 region has the DNA TGTGCCAGCAGTCCTACTCAGACAGGCTCTGGGGCCAACGTCCTGACTTTC. It translates to CASSPTQTGSGANVLTF.

The chain links TRBV19 to TRBJ1-1; 10 nucleotides line up with TRBD1. CDR1 is LNHDA and CDR2 is SQIVND in the germline V gene (reference sequence). This CDR3 contains 13 residues. V lost 6 bases to trimming and J lost 3 bases; unmatched junction nucleotides: 1. The CDR3 nucleotides are TGTGCCAGTAGAGGGACAGGGGACACTGAAGCTTTCTTT. The encoded protein is CASRGTGDTEAFF.

CDR3 region: CASRATGGRGYTF. The CDR3, as DNA: TGTGCCAGCAGAGCCACAGGGGGCCGAGGCTACACCTTC. The chain links TRBV6-4 to TRBJ1-2; 9 nucleotides match TRBD1. Germline V CDR1 and CDR2: MRHNA, SNTAGT. The length of the CDR3 is 13 residues. The junction had 7 bases not matched to a gene; V was cut back by 6 bases and J by 8 bases.

This clone appeared once. J is TRBJ1-1 and V is TRBV3-1 (or the pseudogene TRBV3-2); D is unclear. The CDR3 is 15 residues long. Germline lookup yields CDR1 LGHDT and CDR2 YNNKEL (reference sequence). V was pared by 0 bases and J by 4 bases, with 12 bases between. The CDR3 nucleotides are TGTGCCAGCAGCCAAGATCTGGCAGGCAGCACTGAAGCTTTCTTT. Protein product: CASSQDLAGSTEAFF.

This chain joins TRBV28 and TRBJ1-6; the D is unclear. Trimming took off 1 base at V and 8 bases at J, with 9 bases between the two ends. Germline V gene lookup returns CDR1 MDHEN and CDR2 SYDVKM. The CDR3 runs to 14 residues. Here the CDR3 DNA reads TGTGCCAGCAGTTTATATACTTTCGATTCACCCCTCCACTTT. Residues: CASSLYTFDSPLHF.

V gene TRBV12-3 or TRBV12-4 combines with J gene TRBJ1-6; D is unresolved. V lost 5 bases and J 12 bases, leaving 11 bases between the germline ends. This CDR3 has 12 residues. For the CDR3, the DNA is TGTGCCAGCAGTGCACCACAGAGACCCCTCCACTTT. Protein sequence: CASSAPQRPLHF.

This clone was observed once. The sample holds other DNA sequences that translate to the same CDR3. The DNA of the CDR3 is TGTGCCAGCAGCTTGGGAGGGGTATCCTACAATGAGCAGTTCTTC. As protein: CASSLGGVSYNEQFF. The rearrangement joins TRBV11-2 to TRBJ2-1, with TRBD2 identical over 7 bases. V was clipped by 3 bases and J by 1 base; unmatched bases: 3. The germline V gene has CDR1 SGHAT and CDR2 FQNNGV. The CDR3 spans 15 residues.

This clone was found a few times. V gene TRBV9 combines with J gene TRBJ1-1; D uncertain. There are 16 residues in the CDR3. V was cut by 0 bases and J by 8 bases, with 20 bases left in between. In germline, CDR1 is SGDLS, CDR2 YYNGEE. The CDR3 bases are TGTGCCAGCAGCGTAGCTACCGTGGCAGGTCGAGCCGAAGCTTTCTTT. This codes for CASSVATVAGRAEAFF.

The rearrangement links TRBV11-2 to TRBJ1-2, with TRBD1 identical over 8 bases. The germline V gene has CDR1 SGHAT and CDR2 FQNNGV. The CDR3 sequence is 17 residues long. V shed 3 bases, J shed 0 bases, and the junction held 9 bases outside the gene matches. CDR3 amino acids: CASSLRLGGQANYGYTF. DNA of the CDR3: TGTGCCAGCAGCTTGCGCCTAGGGGGACAGGCTAACTATGGCTACACCTTC.

The J gene is TRBJ1-5, the V gene TRBV5-6; D is possibly TRBD1 (5 bases). This CDR3 spans 14 amino acids. Trimming shortened V by 0 bases and J by 5 bases, and 9 bases separated the two germline ends. In germline, CDR1 is SGHDT, CDR2 YYEEEE. The CDR3 protein is CASSLGQFDQPQHF. CDR3 nucleotide sequence: TGTGCCAGCAGCTTGGGACAGTTTGATCAGCCCCAGCATTTT.

The rearrangement links TRBV3-1 (or the pseudogene TRBV3-2) to TRBJ1-3, with 9 bases fitting TRBD1. Unmatched junction bases numbered 11, after V lost 2 bases and J lost 3 bases. The CDR3 runs 18 residues. The germline V gene encodes CDR1 LGHDT and CDR2 YNNKEL (reference sequence). This CDR3 reads CASSQSPGQGFFGNTIYF. In nucleotides, the CDR3 is TGTGCCAGCAGCCAATCCCCGGGACAGGGTTTTTTTGGAAACACCATATATTTT.

The chain couples TRBV7-2 to TRBJ2-1; D is perhaps TRBD2 (6 bases). In germline, CDR1 is SGHTA, CDR2 FQGNSA. V was cut by 4 bases and J by 1 base, with 14 bases left in between. The CDR3 has 16 residues. The CDR3, as DNA: TGTGCCAGCAGCTCCCCCGGGGGTGGGTCCTACAATGAGCAGTTCTTC. As protein: CASSSPGGGSYNEQFF.

The chain couples TRBV5-1 to TRBJ2-5; 9 bases are shared with TRBD1. CDR1 is SGHRS, CDR2 YFSETQ, per germline. This CDR3 is built from 15 residues. V shed 5 bases and J 0 bases; nucleotides not matched to a gene: 5. The CDR3 region has the DNA TGCGCCAGCAGACCGGGACAGGGTTACCAAGAGACCCAGTACTTC. It translates to CASRPGQGYQETQYF.

The CDR3 reads CATRPIREVGYGYTF. The CDR3 bases are TGTGCCACCAGACCGATTAGGGAGGTCGGCTATGGCTACACCTTC. The chain uses TRBV10-3 and TRBJ1-2, with no clear D. Trimming left V 10 bases short and J 4 bases short, with 22 bases between. Germline loops: CDR1 ENHRY, CDR2 SYGVKD. The CDR3 is 15 residues long.

The chain carries TRBV13 and TRBJ2-3; TRBD2 agrees at 10 bases. Trimming at V came to 5 bases and at J to 4 bases, leaving 12 bases not matched to a gene. The CDR3 has 17 residues. Germline V gene lookup returns CDR1 PRHDT and CDR2 FYEKMQ (reference sequence). The CDR3, as DNA: TGTGCCAGCAGCCCCCCTCCACTAGCGGGGTTTGCAGATACGCAGTATTTT. It encodes CASSPPPLAGFADTQYF.

The V gene is TRBV6-6, the J gene TRBJ1-5; TRBD1 agrees at 7 bases. V shed 5 bases, J shed 7 bases, and the junction held 17 bases outside the gene matches. The CDR3 sequence is 17 residues long. Germline lookup yields CDR1 MNHNY and CDR2 SVGAGI (reference sequence). The CDR3 DNA follows: TGTGCCAGCAGTCAGAACTCCTACGCAGGGGGTCGCCAGCCCCAGCATTTT. This encodes CASSQNSYAGGRQPQHF.

This chain links TRBV30 with TRBJ2-1; 12 bases fit TRBD2. From germline, CDR1 is GTSNPN and CDR2 SVGIG (reference sequence). With 5 bases clipped from V and 6 bases from J, the junction kept 5 bases outside the gene matches. This CDR3 is built from 14 residues. Here the CDR3 DNA reads TGTGCCTGGGAACTAGCGGGGGGCCGCAATGAGCAGTTCTTC. Amino acids: CAWELAGGRNEQFF.

This chain links TRBV3-1 (or the pseudogene TRBV3-2) with TRBJ1-6; D may be TRBD1 (5 bases). Trimming left V 6 bases short and J 5 bases short, with 11 bases between. The CDR3 totals 14 residues. The germline gives CDR1 LGHDT, CDR2 YNNKEL (reference sequence). The DNA for the CDR3 is TGTGCCAGCAGTCTAGACAGCGATAATTCACCCCTCCACTTT. This gives the protein CASSLDSDNSPLHF.

The rearrangement uses TRBV5-1 and TRBJ1-6; possibly TRBD1 for D (6 bases). There are 15 residues in the CDR3. The V gene's germline CDR1 is SGHRS and CDR2 YFSETQ. V was cut by 0 bases and J by 7 bases, with 11 bases left in between. The CDR3 protein is CASSLEGHQNSPLHF. In DNA, the CDR3 is TGCGCCAGCAGCTTGGAGGGACACCAAAATTCACCCCTCCACTTT.

The CDR3 reads CASSQGLVETQYF. The CDR3 region has the DNA TGTGCCAGCAGTCAAGGACTGGTCGAGACCCAGTACTTC. The chain employs TRBV6-2 or TRBV6-3 and TRBJ2-5; D might be TRBD2 (5 bases). In germline, CDR1 is MNHEY, CDR2 SVGEGT. The CDR3 sequence is 13 residues long. V was pared by 5 bases and J by 5 bases, with 12 bases between.

The J gene is TRBJ1-2, the V gene TRBV5-1; TRBD1 might be the D (5 bases). Germline V gene data show CDR1 as SGHRS and CDR2 as YFSETQ. Trimming pared 4 bases from V and 6 bases from J, leaving 16 bases between. The CDR3 sequence is 14 residues long. CDR3 DNA: TGCGCCAGCAGCCCGACCGTAGGGGATAATGGCTACACCTTC. Its translation: CASSPTVGDNGYTF.